Following are 21 T cell receptor beta chains from one sample sequenced in a study of STAT3 mutations in large granular lymphocyte leukemia. Findings of the study overall: In T-cell large granular lymphocyte leukemia, about half of patients showed multiple immunodominant subclonotypes.

Antigens for these TCRs are unknown. Method: immunoSEQ multiplex PCR; TCRdb's copy keeps in-frame clones and lacks some. The sample records tens of thousands of clones, around 80% being singletons. Sequenced: PBMCs. These receptors were collected from a human donor with T large granular lymphocyte leukemia. Some clones in this sample may be carry-over from other donors' samples.

V usage is TRBV9 and J usage is TRBJ2-3, with D unresolved. V lost 4 bases to trimming and J lost 3 bases, with 6 bases between them. Germline CDR1 reads SGDLS; CDR2 reads YYNGEE. The CDR3 covers 12 residues. The CDR3 loop reads CASSQVTDTQYF. The CDR3, as DNA: TGTGCCAGCAGCCAGGTGACAGATACGCAGTATTTT. Supplemented by reference TRBV9 and TRBJ2-3, the full variable domain reads DSGVTQTPKHLITATGQRVTLRCSPRSGDLSVYWYQQSLDQGLQFLIQYYNGEERAKGNILERFSAQQFPDLHSELNLSSLELGDSALYFCASSQVTDTQYFGPGTRLTVL.

The chain uses TRBV5-1 and TRBJ1-6; 7 nucleotides align to TRBD1. The germline V gene encodes CDR1 SGHRS and CDR2 YFSETQ. The ends lost 4 bases at V and 10 bases at J; junction bases unmatched: 8. The CDR3 is 14 amino acids. The CDR3: CASSVRQGNSPLHF. The CDR3, as DNA: TGCGCCAGCAGCGTGCGACAGGGTAACTCACCCCTCCACTTT.

This clone was observed a few times. This chain links TRBV5-6 with TRBJ2-7; 8 bases are a match to TRBD1. The ends lost 2 bases at V and 5 bases at J; junction bases unmatched: 6. The CDR3 has 14 residues. From germline, CDR1 is SGHDT and CDR2 YYEEEE. CDR3 DNA sequence: TGTGCCAGCAGCTTTGGGCAGGGGGCCCACGAGCAGTACTTC. Translating gives CASSFGQGAHEQYF.

The chain carries TRBV28 and TRBJ2-6; D is perhaps TRBD1 (6 bases). CDR1 and CDR2 (germline): MDHEN, SYDVKM. The CDR3 spans 14 residues. Trimming stripped 6 bases from V and 2 bases from J, with 8 bases between. Here the CDR3 reads CASSPGAGANVLTF. The CDR3 region has the DNA TGTGCCAGCAGCCCAGGGGCTGGGGCCAACGTCCTGACTTTC.

The chain is built from TRBV6-5 and TRBJ1-4, with D maybe TRBD1 (6 bases). V shed 6 bases and J shed 4 bases, with 12 bases lying between them. The CDR3 sequence is 14 residues long. CDR1 is MNHEY and CDR2 is SVGAGI in the germline V gene. CDR3 sequence (DNA): TGTGCCAGCAGCAACAGGGCGTTTAATGAAAAACTGTTTTTT. Its protein product is CASSNRAFNEKLFF.

The chain links TRBV7-2 to TRBJ2-7, with TRBD2 matching over 9 bases. Germline lookup yields CDR1 SGHTA and CDR2 FQGNSA. Trimming removed 1 base from V and 7 bases from J; junction bases left unmatched: 11. CDR3 length: 16 residues. CDR3 in DNA: TGTGCCAGCAGCTTAGTTAGCGGGGGTGCGAGCTGGGAGCAGTACGTC. Its translation is CASSLVSGGASWEQYV.

The rearrangement joins TRBV7-9 to TRBJ2-1, with 8 bases matching TRBD2. The germline CDR1 and CDR2 sequences are SEHNR and FQNEAQ (reference sequence). Trimming took 4 bases from V and 8 from J; bases not matched to a gene: 10. This CDR3 contains 15 residues. In DNA, the CDR3 is TGTGCCAGCAGCTACCGCCGCGGGGGGCCAGATGAGCAGTTCTTC. Translation: CASSYRRGGPDEQFF.

The chain is built from TRBV10-3 and TRBJ2-5; 15 nucleotides align to TRBD2. J gave up 1 base and V 4 bases, and 10 bases lay outside the gene matches. This CDR3 has 19 residues. Germline V gene sequence: CDR1 ENHRY, CDR2 SYGVKD. The CDR3 region has the DNA TGTGCCATCAGTGCTGGGACTAGCGGGGGGCGTCACCCCCAAGAGACCCAGTACTTC. It is translated as CAISAGTSGGRHPQETQYF.

This chain joins TRBV7-7 and TRBJ2-1; 14 bases are shared with TRBD2. Germline-derived CDR1 and CDR2 are SSHAT and FNYEAQ (reference sequence). This CDR3 is built from 15 residues. J lost 8 bases, V lost 5 bases, and 5 bases had no gene match. The CDR3 DNA reads as TGTGCCAGCAGCCTGACTAGCGGGGGGGCATATGAGCAGTTCTTC. It encodes CASSLTSGGAYEQFF.

The rearrangement links TRBV18 to TRBJ1-2, with 7 bases aligning to TRBD1. CDR1 KGHSH and CDR2 LQKENI come from the germline V gene. This CDR3 is 15 amino acids long. Losses at the gene ends were 3 bases for V and 6 bases for J; bases not matched to a gene: 10. CDR3 in amino acids: CASSPRQGEADGYTF. CDR3 DNA: TGTGCCAGCTCACCTCGACAGGGCGAGGCGGATGGCTACACCTTC.

The V gene is TRBV5-8, the J gene TRBJ1-6; D is unresolved. Trimming took off 7 bases at V and 8 bases at J, with 16 bases between the two ends. The CDR3 covers 14 residues. Germline CDR1 and CDR2: SGHTS and YDEGEE. In nucleotides, the CDR3 is TGTGCCAGCCGGGTTTGGGTTCGAGATTCACCCCTCCACTTT. Protein sequence: CASRVWVRDSPLHF.

This sequence joins TRBV27 and TRBJ1-5; D ambiguous. There are 13 residues in the CDR3. V gave up 3 bases and J gave up 4 bases, with 7 bases separating them. Germline CDR1 and CDR2: MNHEY and SMNVEV (reference sequence). CDR3 sequence reads: CASSLEYNQPQHF. DNA for the CDR3: TGTGCCAGCAGTTTGGAGTATAATCAGCCCCAGCATTTT.

This chain links TRBV28 with TRBJ2-5; D not certain. The germline CDR1 and CDR2 sequences are MDHEN and SYDVKM. V was trimmed by 0 bases and J by 3 bases, leaving 11 bases between them. The CDR3 spans 15 residues. The CDR3 DNA follows: TGTGCCAGCAGTTTATGGTCAGCCAACGAAGAGACCCAGTACTTC. It specifies CASSLWSANEETQYF.

This sequence joins TRBV18 and TRBJ1-3, with a tentative D call TRBD1 (6 bases). The germline V gene has CDR1 KGHSH and CDR2 LQKENI. There are 16 residues in the CDR3. V was clipped by 1 base and J by 0 bases, with 10 bases between them. In DNA form, the CDR3 reads TGTGCCAGCTCACCACGGGACACTTACTCTGGAAACACCATATATTTT. Protein product: CASSPRDTYSGNTIYF.

The chain employs TRBV5-1 and TRBJ1-2; 7 bases match TRBD1. Trimming at V came to 3 bases and at J to 4 bases, leaving 12 bases not matched to a gene. CDR1 SGHRS and CDR2 YFSETQ come from the germline V gene. The CDR3 is 16 residues long. DNA of the CDR3: TGCGCCAGCAGCTGGTCAGGGGACAGTCTGTCCTATGGCTACACCTTC. It encodes CASSWSGDSLSYGYTF.

This clone came up a few times. V usage is TRBV10-3 and J usage is TRBJ1-2, with D perhaps matching TRBD1 (5 bases). The length of the CDR3 is 14 residues. Germline V gene lookup returns CDR1 ENHRY and CDR2 SYGVKD. Trimming shortened V by 7 bases and J by 7 bases, and 19 bases separated the two germline ends. This CDR3 reads CAIKSDSGQGGYTF. The CDR3 nucleotides read TGTGCCATCAAGAGCGATTCAGGGCAGGGTGGCTACACCTTC.

This chain joins TRBV10-2 and TRBJ1-5; 9 bases map to TRBD1. Losses at the gene ends were 6 bases for V and 4 bases for J; bases not matched to a gene: 4. This CDR3 has 14 amino acids. From germline, CDR1 is WSHSY and CDR2 SAAADI. CDR3 sequence: CASRGQGWNQPQHF. CDR3 DNA: TGCGCCAGCAGGGGACAGGGATGGAATCAGCCCCAGCATTTT.

This chain uses TRBV5-6 with TRBJ2-5; perhaps TRBD2 as D (5 bases). Germline V gene sequence: CDR1 SGHDT, CDR2 YYEEEE. The CDR3 contains 17 residues. V was shortened by 0 bases and J by 5 bases, with 20 bases between the two germline ends. The CDR3 here is CASSLGPDGVVAETQYF. In DNA, the CDR3 is TGTGCCAGCAGCTTGGGCCCCGACGGGGTAGTGGCCGAGACCCAGTACTTC. Complete variable domain (other parts from reference TRBV5-6 and TRBJ2-5): DAGVTQSPTHLIKTRGQQVTLRCSPKSGHDTVSWYQQALGQGPQFIFQYYEEEERQRGNFPDRFSGHQFPNYSSELNVNALLLGDSALYLCASSLGPDGVVAETQYFGPGTRLLVL.

The chain is built from TRBV28 and TRBJ1-2; tentatively, D is TRBD1 (5 bases). The CDR3 consists of 15 residues. Trimming removed 2 bases at V and 1 base at J, with 11 bases between. In germline, CDR1 is MDHEN, CDR2 SYDVKM. The DNA for the CDR3 is TGTGCCAGCAGTTTAGGGGACCGCAATAACTATGGCTACACCTTC. Its translation: CASSLGDRNNYGYTF.

V gene TRBV28 combines with J gene TRBJ2-5; D assignment may be TRBD1 or TRBD2 (5 bases each). The CDR3 is 15 amino acids. The germline gives CDR1 MDHEN, CDR2 SYDVKM. The V end lost 1 base, the J end lost 1 base, and 10 bases lay between the germline ends. The CDR3 bases are TGTGCCAGCAGTTTATTGTCAGGGACCCAAGAGACCCAGTACTTC. This sequence encodes CASSLLSGTQETQYF.

This clone appeared once. This chain uses TRBV6-5 with TRBJ1-2; D unresolved. Germline V gene data show CDR1 as MNHEY and CDR2 as SVGAGI. There are 14 residues in the CDR3. The ends were cut back, 4 bases at V and 4 bases at J, with 13 bases in the middle. This CDR3 is CASSSLLESYGYTF. DNA of the CDR3: TGTGCCAGCAGTTCCTTGCTGGAAAGCTATGGCTACACCTTC.